Below are 8 T cell receptor beta chains sequenced from a single sample in a study of blood T cells in healthy people across ages. The second PCR ran about 6 to 11 cycles with a sample-barcoded 5' primer and J-beta primers. TCRdb re-called the 5' RACE reads with MiXCR, one entry per CDR3 protein. This sample has 1.2 million to 1.5 million distinct CDR3 sequences, with 59% found just once. Specimen: blood. The receptors stem from a man aged 18 to 29 in good health.

This clonotype appeared many times. This rearrangement joins TRBV28 to TRBJ2-7; tentatively, D is TRBD1 (6 bases). This CDR3 has 13 residues. V was trimmed by 3 bases and J by 3 bases, leaving 9 bases between them. Germline V CDR1 and CDR2: MDHEN, SYDVKM. The CDR3 nucleotides read TGTGCCAGCAGTTTTGGACAGATCTACGAGCAGTACTTC. Its protein product is CASSFGQIYEQYF. Complete variable domain (other parts from reference TRBV28 and TRBJ2-7): DVKVTQSSRYLVKRTGEKVFLECVQDMDHENMFWYRQDPGLGLRLIYFSYDVKMKEKGDIPEGYSVSREKKERFSLILESASTNQTSMYLCASSFGQIYEQYFGPGTRLTVT.

The rearrangement uses TRBV9 and TRBJ2-4; 9 positions agree with TRBD2. After removal of 2 bases from V and 3 bases from J, the junction contained 9 bases not matched to a gene. There are 17 residues in the CDR3. CDR1 SGDLS and CDR2 YYNGEE come from the germline V gene. The CDR3 spells CASSVSGGVNHKNIQYF. The CDR3 nucleotides read TGTGCCAGCAGCGTTAGCGGGGGAGTCAACCACAAAAACATTCAGTACTTC.

The gene calls are TRBV4-2 and TRBJ2-1; tentatively, D is TRBD1 (6 bases). This CDR3 spans 17 amino acids. Germline V gene sequence: CDR1 LGHNA, CDR2 YNFKEQ. V shed 1 base and J shed 0 bases, with 13 bases lying between them. The CDR3 loop reads CASSQGYTGNSYNEQFF. The CDR3 bases are TGTGCCAGCAGCCAAGGGTATACAGGGAACTCCTACAATGAGCAGTTCTTC.

This clonotype was seen only once. The chain couples TRBV12-3 or TRBV12-4 to TRBJ1-6; 8 bases are a match to TRBD1. V was pared by 6 bases and J by 9 bases, with 7 bases of the junction left unmatched. This CDR3 contains 14 residues. The CDR3 DNA reads TGTGCCAGCAGCGGACAAACAGGGGGTTCACCCCTCCACTTT. Protein product: CASSGQTGGSPLHF.

The chain has TRBV28 and TRBJ2-5, with D possibly called TRBD1 or TRBD2 (5 bases each). The CDR3 length is 13 residues. CDR1 and CDR2 (germline): MDHEN, SYDVKM. V lost 7 bases, J lost 5 bases, and 14 bases lay in between. The CDR3 sequence: CASKKWGGETQYF. In DNA form, the CDR3 reads TGTGCCAGCAAAAAATGGGGCGGGGAGACCCAGTACTTC.

This clonotype was seen a few times. V gene TRBV20-1 combines with J gene TRBJ2-3; TRBD1 is a possible D gene (5 bases). Germline V CDR1 and CDR2: DFQATT, SNEGSKA (reference sequence). V was clipped by 0 bases and J by 5 bases, with 12 bases between them. The length of the CDR3 is 14 residues. The CDR3 spells CSARDWAGLDTQYF. CDR3 sequence (DNA): TGCAGTGCTAGAGATTGGGCAGGGCTAGATACGCAGTATTTT.

CDR3 residues: CASSPADRGYGYTF. DNA of the CDR3: TGTGCCAGCAGCCCCGCCGACAGGGGTTATGGCTACACCTTC. The rearrangement joins TRBV7-9 to TRBJ1-2; 8 bases fit TRBD1. V lost 5 bases and J lost 5; bases outside the gene matches: 7. CDR3 length: 14 amino acids. Germline V gene sequence: CDR1 SEHNR, CDR2 FQNEAQ (reference sequence).

The J gene is TRBJ1-2, the V gene TRBV6-5, with no clear D. Trimming left V 5 bases short and J 4 bases short, with 14 bases between. The CDR3 consists of 14 residues. CDR1 MNHEY and CDR2 SVGAGI come from the germline V gene. The CDR3 protein is CASSLTDEGYGYTF. The CDR3 DNA is TGTGCCAGCAGTCTCACCGACGAGGGCTATGGCTACACCTTC.